Listed below are T cell receptor beta chains from one sample, sequenced in a study of blood T cell repertoires in COVID-19. Some clones are missing from TCRdb's copy, which holds only in-frame ones; the method was immunoSEQ multiplex PCR. Seen here are approximately 240,000 clones, 84% observed once, and the top ten hold under 4.5%. Sequencing was performed on peripheral blood. Receptors originate from a man aged 50-59 years with acute or convalescent COVID-19. Both conserved end residues are part of each CDR3. The order of the fields is J gene, clone size, D gene, V gene, CDR3 DNA, CDR3 protein. D genes are given only for firm matches. Expanded clones get a size class; other rows say once, few or many, or leave the size out.

J gene: TRBJ1-6
clone size: NA
D gene: NA
V gene: TRBV5-8
CDR3 DNA: TGTGCCAGCAGCTTGGGGCAGACCCGTTGGGCTTCACCCCTCCACTTT
CDR3 protein: CASSLGQTRWASPLHF

J gene: TRBJ1-6
clone size: few
D gene: NA
V gene: TRBV9
CDR3 DNA: TGTGCCAGCAGCCCCCATACCCGGCGGGATTCACCCCTCCACTTT
CDR3 protein: CASSPHTRRDSPLHF

J gene: TRBJ2-3
clone size: few
D gene: TRBD2
V gene: TRBV5-1
CDR3 DNA: TGCGCCAGCAGCTCTACCGGGACTAGCGGGACAGATACGCAGTATTTT
CDR3 protein: CASSSTGTSGTDTQYF

J gene: TRBJ2-7
clone size: once
D gene: TRBD2
V gene: TRBV5-5
CDR3 DNA: TGTGCCAGCAGCATGACTAGCCTTAGCTCCTACGAGCAGTACTTC
CDR3 protein: CASSMTSLSSYEQYF

J gene: TRBJ1-6
clone size: few
D gene: NA
V gene: TRBV13
CDR3 DNA: TGTGCCAGCAGCTCGGGACATTCAAATTCACCCCTCCACTTT
CDR3 protein: CASSSGHSNSPLHF

J gene: TRBJ2-1
clone size: NA
D gene: TRBD2
V gene: TRBV5-6
CDR3 DNA: TGTGCCAGCAGCTTGGCCGGGACTACTTTCTACAATGAGCAGTTCTTC
CDR3 protein: CASSLAGTTFYNEQFF

J gene: TRBJ2-1
clone size: NA
D gene: TRBD1
V gene: TRBV3-1/TRBV3-2
CDR3 DNA: TGTGCCAGCAGCCAAGACCTGGGACAGTCGCGCAACAATGAGCAGTTCTTC
CDR3 protein: CASSQDLGQSRNNEQFF

J gene: TRBJ1-2
clone size: NA
D gene: TRBD1
V gene: TRBV4-2
CDR3 DNA: TGTGCCAGCAGCCAAGATGGGTGGGGGACAGCAATTAACTATGGCTACACCTTC
CDR3 protein: CASSQDGWGTAINYGYTF

J gene: TRBJ1-2
clone size: NA
D gene: TRBD1
V gene: TRBV11-2
CDR3 DNA: TGTGCCAGCAGCTTAGGTCTGCAGGGGGACGGCTACACCTTC
CDR3 protein: CASSLGLQGDGYTF

J gene: TRBJ1-1
clone size: NA
D gene: NA
V gene: TRBV28
CDR3 DNA: TGTGCCCGTGGACAGCTTGAAGCTTTCTTT
CDR3 protein: CARGQLEAFF

J gene: TRBJ2-1
clone size: NA
D gene: NA
V gene: TRBV12-2
CDR3 DNA: TGTGCAAGTCGCTTAGTAAGCGGGAGGGCCGATGAGCAGTTCTTC
CDR3 protein: CASRLVSGRADEQFF

J gene: TRBJ2-1
clone size: NA
D gene: NA
V gene: TRBV6-5
CDR3 DNA: TGTGCCAGCAGTTACGGAGGTGCAGGGGCTAATGAGCAGTTCTTC
CDR3 protein: CASSYGGAGANEQFF

J gene: TRBJ1-5
clone size: NA
D gene: NA
V gene: TRBV28
CDR3 DNA: TGTGCCAGCAGTCCCCCCCTCCAGCCCCAGCATTTT
CDR3 protein: CASSPPLQPQHF

J gene: TRBJ2-1
clone size: NA
D gene: TRBD1
V gene: TRBV4-1
CDR3 DNA: TGCGCCAGCCTGGGACAGGGTCCTGAGCAGTTCTTC
CDR3 protein: CASLGQGPEQFF

J gene: TRBJ1-4
clone size: NA
D gene: NA
V gene: TRBV4-2
CDR3 DNA: TGTGCCAGCAGCCAAGAAGCGCGGACAGCGGAAAATGAAAAACTGTTTTTT
CDR3 protein: CASSQEARTAENEKLFF

J gene: TRBJ1-1
clone size: NA
D gene: NA
V gene: TRBV4-1
CDR3 DNA: TGCGCCAGCAGCCACCCTTTGAACACTGAAGCTTTCTTT
CDR3 protein: CASSHPLNTEAFF

J gene: TRBJ1-5
clone size: NA
D gene: TRBD1
V gene: TRBV10-1
CDR3 DNA: TGCGCCAGCAGTGCCACAGGGGGCGGCGATCAGCCCCAGCATTTT
CDR3 protein: CASSATGGGDQPQHF

J gene: TRBJ1-2
clone size: NA
D gene: TRBD1
V gene: TRBV11-2
CDR3 DNA: TGTGCCAGCAGCCCTACAGGGGACTATGGCTACACCTTC
CDR3 protein: CASSPTGDYGYTF

J gene: TRBJ2-3
clone size: NA
D gene: TRBD2
V gene: TRBV7-3
CDR3 DNA: TGTGCCAGCAGCTTAGGGGCTAGCGGGGGGCTTAGCACAGATACGCAGTATTTT
CDR3 protein: CASSLGASGGLSTDTQYF

J gene: TRBJ2-5
clone size: NA
D gene: NA
V gene: TRBV5-1
CDR3 DNA: TGCGCCAGCAGCTTGTCGGGATACGAGACCCAGTACTTC
CDR3 protein: CASSLSGYETQYF